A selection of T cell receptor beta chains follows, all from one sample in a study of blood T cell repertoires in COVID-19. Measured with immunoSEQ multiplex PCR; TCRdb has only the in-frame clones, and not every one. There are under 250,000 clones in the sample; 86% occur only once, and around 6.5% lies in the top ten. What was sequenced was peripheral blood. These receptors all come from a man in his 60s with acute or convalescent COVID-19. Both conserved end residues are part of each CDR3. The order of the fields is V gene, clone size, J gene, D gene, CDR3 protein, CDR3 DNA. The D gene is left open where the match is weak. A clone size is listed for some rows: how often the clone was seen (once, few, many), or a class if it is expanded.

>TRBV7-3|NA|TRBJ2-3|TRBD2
CASSLTAPAGGADTQYF
TGTGCCAGCAGCTTAACCGCTCCAGCGGGAGGGGCAGATACGCAGTATTTT
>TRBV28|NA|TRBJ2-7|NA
CASSPIKRQGNYAEQYF
TGTGCCAGCAGTCCCATCAAAAGGCAGGGGAATTATGCCGAGCAGTACTTC
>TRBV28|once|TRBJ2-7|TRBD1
CASSLLVWQGAVYEQYF
TGTGCCAGCAGTTTACTTGTCTGGCAGGGGGCCGTATACGAGCAGTACTTC
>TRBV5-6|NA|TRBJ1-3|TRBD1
CASSWTGAFGNTIYF
TGTGCCAGCAGCTGGACAGGGGCTTTCGGAAACACCATATATTTT
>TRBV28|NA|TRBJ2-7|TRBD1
CASRGTVTSYEQYF
TGTGCCAGCAGGGGGACAGTGACCTCCTACGAGCAGTACTTC
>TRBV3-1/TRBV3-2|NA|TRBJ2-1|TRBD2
CASSQDNSGRYNEQFF
TGTGCCAGCAGCCAAGATAATAGCGGGAGGTACAATGAGCAGTTCTTC
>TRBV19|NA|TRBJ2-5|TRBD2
CASSIGGSGRPGETQYF
TGTGCCAGTAGTATAGGGGGGAGCGGGAGGCCCGGGGAGACCCAGTACTTC
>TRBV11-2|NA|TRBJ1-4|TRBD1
CASSGTGSEKLFF
TGTGCCAGCAGCGGGACAGGGTCTGAAAAACTGTTTTTT
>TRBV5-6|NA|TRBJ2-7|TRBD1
CASSLRGPDRDEQYF
TGTGCCAGCAGCTTGCGGGGCCCAGACAGGGACGAGCAGTACTTC
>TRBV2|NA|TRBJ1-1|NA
CASSELSRRANTEAFF
TGTGCCAGCAGTGAATTAAGCCGGCGGGCAAACACTGAAGCTTTCTTT
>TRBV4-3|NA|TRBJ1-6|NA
CASSQRPTGFNSPLHF
TGCGCCAGCAGCCAACGACCCACAGGGTTCAATTCACCCCTCCACTTT
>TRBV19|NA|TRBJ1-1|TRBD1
CASSLRTGNMNTEAFF
TGTGCCAGTAGCTTAAGGACAGGAAACATGAACACTGAAGCTTTCTTT
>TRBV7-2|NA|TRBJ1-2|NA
CASSLGQEYGYTF
TGTGCCAGCAGCTTAGGACAGGAATATGGCTACACCTTC
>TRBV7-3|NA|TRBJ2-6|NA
CASSTFPSSGANVLTF
TGTGCCAGCAGCACATTCCCAAGCTCTGGGGCCAACGTCCTGACTTTC
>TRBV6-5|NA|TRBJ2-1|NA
CASRDSRLEQFF
TGTGCCAGCAGGGATAGTCGACTTGAGCAGTTCTTC
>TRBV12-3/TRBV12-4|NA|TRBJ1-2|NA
CASSPVANYGYTF
TGTGCCAGCAGTCCCGTAGCTAACTATGGCTACACCTTC
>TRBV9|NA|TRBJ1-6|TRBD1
CASSVEGTGVSPLHF
TGTGCCAGCAGCGTAGAAGGGACAGGGGTTTCACCCCTCCACTTT
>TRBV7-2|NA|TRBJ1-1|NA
CASSAEGDEAFF
TGTGCCAGCAGCGCCGAGGGGGATGAAGCTTTCTTT
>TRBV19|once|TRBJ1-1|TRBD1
CASSSRGLNTEAFF
TGTGCCAGTAGCTCCAGGGGGCTGAACACTGAAGCTTTCTTT
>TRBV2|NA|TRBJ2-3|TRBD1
CASRPKTGDGTDTQYF
TGTGCCAGCAGACCCAAGACAGGGGACGGCACAGATACGCAGTATTTT
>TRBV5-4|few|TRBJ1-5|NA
CASSRGGGGNQPQHF
TGTGCCAGCAGCCGGGGCGGGGGAGGAAATCAGCCCCAGCATTTT
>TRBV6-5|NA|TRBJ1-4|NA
CASSYSSAGINEKLFF
TGTGCCAGCAGTTACTCGAGCGCCGGAATTAATGAAAAACTGTTTTTT
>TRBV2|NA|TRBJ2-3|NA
CASSSGTDTQYF
TGTGCCAGCAGCTCCGGCACAGATACGCAGTATTTT
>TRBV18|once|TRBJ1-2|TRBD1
CASSTRQGPYGYTF
TGTGCCAGCTCAACCCGACAGGGCCCCTATGGCTACACCTTC
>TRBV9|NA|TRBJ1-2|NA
CASSVVGDVGANYGYTF
TGTGCCAGCAGCGTAGTCGGTGACGTGGGGGCCAACTATGGCTACACCTTC
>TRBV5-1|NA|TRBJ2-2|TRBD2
CASSPSGGNTGELFF
TGCGCCAGCAGTCCCAGCGGGGGAAACACCGGGGAGCTGTTTTTT
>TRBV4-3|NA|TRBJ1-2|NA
CASSHTDRTNYGYTF
TGCGCCAGCAGCCATACCGACAGGACTAACTATGGCTACACCTTC
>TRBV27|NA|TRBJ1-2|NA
CASSVEPNSYGYTF
TGTGCCAGCAGCGTTGAACCGAACAGTTATGGCTACACCTTC
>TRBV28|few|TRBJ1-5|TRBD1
CASSPYVDRGPNSNQPQHF
TGTGCCAGCAGTCCCTATGTGGACAGGGGACCTAATAGCAATCAGCCCCAGCATTTT
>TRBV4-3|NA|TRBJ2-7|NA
CASSQDRRSYEQYF
TGCGCCAGCAGCCAAGATAGGAGGAGCTACGAGCAGTACTTC
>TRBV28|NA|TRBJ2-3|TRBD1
CASGDSSTDTQYF
TGTGCCAGCGGGGACAGCTCCACAGATACGCAGTATTTT
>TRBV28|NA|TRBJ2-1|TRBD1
CASSLPGTGAYNEQFF
TGTGCCAGCAGTTTGCCCGGAACAGGGGCTTACAATGAGCAGTTCTTC
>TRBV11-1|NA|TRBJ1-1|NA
CASSVTGVGITEAFF
TGTGCCAGCAGCGTTACAGGCGTTGGGATAACTGAAGCTTTCTTT
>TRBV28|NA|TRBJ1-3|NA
CASTLASSGNTIYF
TGTGCCAGCACTCTAGCGAGCTCTGGAAACACCATATATTTT
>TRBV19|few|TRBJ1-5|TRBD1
CASRSQGAGNQPQHF
TGTGCCAGTAGGAGCCAGGGGGCTGGCAATCAGCCCCAGCATTTT
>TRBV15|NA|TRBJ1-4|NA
CATSRGRGRNEKLFF
TGTGCCACCAGCAGGGGCAGGGGTCGGAATGAAAAACTGTTTTTT
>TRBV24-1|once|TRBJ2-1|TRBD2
CATSARLAGVNLGPYNEQFF
TGTGCCACCAGTGCCAGACTAGCGGGAGTAAACCTGGGACCTTACAATGAGCAGTTCTTC
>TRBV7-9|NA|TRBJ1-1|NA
CASSLSQVPNTEAFF
TGTGCCAGCAGCTTATCACAGGTCCCGAACACTGAAGCTTTCTTT
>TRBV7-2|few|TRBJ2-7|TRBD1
CASRHVDWTGVKEQYF
TGTGCCAGCAGACATGTAGACTGGACAGGGGTCAAGGAGCAGTACTTC
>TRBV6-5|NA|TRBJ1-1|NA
CASSAPGHRSGEAFF
TGTGCCAGCAGCGCTCCGGGACACCGGTCGGGTGAAGCTTTCTTT
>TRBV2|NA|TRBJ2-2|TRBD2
CASCREDTGELFF
TGTGCCAGCTGTCGGGAGGACACCGGGGAGCTGTTTTTT
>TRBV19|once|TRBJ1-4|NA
CASSNTENEKLFF
TGTGCCAGTAGCAATACAGAGAATGAAAAACTGTTTTTT
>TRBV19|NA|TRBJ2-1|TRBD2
CASMRFREGGEQFF
TGTGCCAGTATGAGGTTCCGGGAGGGGGGTGAGCAGTTCTTC
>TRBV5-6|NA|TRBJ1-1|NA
CASSPSPTAGNTEAFF
TGTGCCAGCAGCCCTTCGCCGACAGCTGGAAACACTGAAGCTTTCTTT
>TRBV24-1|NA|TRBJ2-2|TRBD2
CATSDFAAGTSGSYTGELFF
TGTGCCACCAGTGATTTCGCGGCCGGGACTAGCGGTTCTTACACCGGGGAGCTGTTTTTT
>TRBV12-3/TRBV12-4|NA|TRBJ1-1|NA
CASSFNGDTEAFF
TGTGCCAGCAGTTTTAACGGGGACACTGAAGCTTTCTTT
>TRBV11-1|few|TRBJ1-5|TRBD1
CASSPDRDNQPQHF
TGTGCCAGCAGTCCCGACAGGGACAATCAGCCCCAGCATTTT
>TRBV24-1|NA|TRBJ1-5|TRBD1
CATSDRTGGYFSNQPQHF
TGTGCCACCAGTGACAGGACAGGGGGCTATTTTAGCAATCAGCCCCAGCATTTT
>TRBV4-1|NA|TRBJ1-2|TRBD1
CASSQAGQDYGYTF
TGCGCCAGCAGCCAAGCGGGACAGGACTATGGCTACACCTTC
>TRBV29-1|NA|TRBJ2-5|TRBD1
CSARNSGQGSETQYF
TGCAGCGCCCGCAATTCAGGACAGGGGTCAGAGACCCAGTACTTC
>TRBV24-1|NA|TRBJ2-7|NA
CATSDLGTIPYEQYF
TGTGCCACCAGTGATTTGGGGACAATTCCGTACGAGCAGTACTTC
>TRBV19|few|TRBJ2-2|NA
CASDKLDTGELFF
TGTGCCAGTGATAAGTTAGACACCGGGGAGCTGTTTTTT
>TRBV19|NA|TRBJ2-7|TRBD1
CASRRTGGSVYEQYF
TGTGCCAGTAGGCGGACAGGGGGATCTGTATACGAGCAGTACTTC
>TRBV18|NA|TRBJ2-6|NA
CASSLSVDTGANVLTF
TGTGCCAGCTCACTATCCGTGGACACTGGGGCCAACGTCCTGACTTTC
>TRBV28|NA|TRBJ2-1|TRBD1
CASSFKYPGQYSYNEQFF
TGTGCCAGCAGTTTCAAATATCCGGGACAGTACTCCTACAATGAGCAGTTCTTC